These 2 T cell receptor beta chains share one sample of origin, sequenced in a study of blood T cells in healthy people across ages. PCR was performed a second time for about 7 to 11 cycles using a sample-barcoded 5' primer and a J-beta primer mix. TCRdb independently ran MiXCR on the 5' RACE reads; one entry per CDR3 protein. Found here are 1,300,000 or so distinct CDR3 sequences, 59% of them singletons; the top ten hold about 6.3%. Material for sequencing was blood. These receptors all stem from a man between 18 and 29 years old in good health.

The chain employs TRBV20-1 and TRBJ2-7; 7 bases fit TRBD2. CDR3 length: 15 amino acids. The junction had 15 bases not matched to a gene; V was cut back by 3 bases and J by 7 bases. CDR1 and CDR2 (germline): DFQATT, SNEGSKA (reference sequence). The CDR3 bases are TGCAGTGCTAGGGATGTTGGCGGGAGTTTTAATGAGCAGTACTTC. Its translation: CSARDVGGSFNEQYF.

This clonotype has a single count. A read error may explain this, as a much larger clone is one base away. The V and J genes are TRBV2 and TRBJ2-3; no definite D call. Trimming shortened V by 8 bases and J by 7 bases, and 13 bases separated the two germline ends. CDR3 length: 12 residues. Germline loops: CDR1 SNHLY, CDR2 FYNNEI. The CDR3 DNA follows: TGTGCCAGCGGTGGAGACATAAATACGCAGTATTTT. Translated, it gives CASGGDINTQYF.